A single sample is the source of the 32 T cell receptor beta chains below, sequenced in a study of Graves' ophthalmopathy and Graves' hyperthyroidism (dated by TCRdb to the late 2010s). Sequenced on an Illumina HiSeq 2000. TCR beta CDR3 regions were amplified from RNA transcripts for repertoire sequencing. The first round was an RT-PCR using HTBI primers with the Qiagen OneStep RT-PCR kit, and this first round was followed by a second-round multiplex PCR, then size selection and purification. Using fastp at Q25 and MiXCR, TCRdb reprocessed the public reads and kept productive beta chains. Each CDR3 protein appears once, grouped with its most common genes and DNA. For this sample there are 210,000 or so distinct CDR3 sequences; under 30% appear just once. Clones ranked in the top ten supply approximately 8.6% of the sample. Sequencing was carried out using peripheral blood. All receptors derive from a man in his fifties with Graves' ophthalmopathy. Donor details come from another sample of the same person, matched by shared clones.

The sample holds many counts of this clonotype. V and J are TRBV14 and TRBJ2-5; no reliable D call. Looked up from germline, CDR1 is SGHDN and CDR2 is FVKESK. V shed 3 bases and J shed 3 bases, with 8 bases lying between them. This CDR3 region has 13 residues. The CDR3 region is CASSQKVKETQYF. CDR3 DNA: TGTGCCAGCAGCCAGAAGGTCAAAGAGACCCAGTACTTC.

This clonotype came up many times. The chain combines TRBV28 with TRBJ1-5, with a possible D match to TRBD1 (6 bases). Germline assignment: CDR1 MDHEN and CDR2 SYDVKM. The CDR3 totals 15 residues. The ends were cut back, 3 bases at V and 3 bases at J, with 12 bases in the middle. The CDR3 sequence is CASSFPWTANQPQHF. CDR3 coding DNA: TGTGCCAGCAGTTTCCCGTGGACAGCCAATCAGCCCCAGCATTTT. The whole variable domain, filled in from reference TRBV28 and TRBJ1-5, reads DVKVTQSSRYLVKRTGEKVFLECVQDMDHENMFWYRQDPGLGLRLIYFSYDVKMKEKGDIPEGYSVSREKKERFSLILESASTNQTSMYLCASSFPWTANQPQHFGDGTRLSIL.

The CDR3 sequence is CAILRTPTEAFF. The CDR3 nucleotides are TGTGCCATTCTAAGGACACCTACTGAAGCTTTCTTT. The rearrangement joins TRBV19 to TRBJ1-1, with D tentatively TRBD1 (5 bases). V was cut by 10 bases and J by 5 bases, with 14 bases left in between. There are 12 residues in the CDR3. Germline V lookup: CDR1 LNHDA, CDR2 SQIVND (reference sequence).

This clonotype was seen at least ten times. The chain is built from TRBV27 and TRBJ1-2; TRBD1 matches 10 bases. The germline V gene encodes CDR1 MNHEY and CDR2 SMNVEV (reference sequence). The CDR3 covers 14 residues. The ends lost 2 bases at V and 7 bases at J; junction bases unmatched: 4. CDR3 coding DNA: TGTGCCAGCAGTTTAATGGGACAGGGGTCTGGCTACACCTTC. Its translation: CASSLMGQGSGYTF.

This clonotype was found a few times. The chain joins TRBV12-3 or TRBV12-4 to TRBJ1-1; possible D gene TRBD1, 5 bases. The CDR3 totals 13 residues. V was clipped by 2 bases and J by 5 bases, with 9 bases between them. The CDR3 is CASSLRGRTEAFF. Written as DNA, the CDR3 is TGTGCCAGCAGTTTAAGGGGTCGGACTGAAGCTTTCTTT.

The chain carries TRBV2 and TRBJ1-6; TRBD1 matches 12 bases. The germline V gene encodes CDR1 SNHLY and CDR2 FYNNEI. The V gene end was trimmed by 8 bases and the J gene end by 7 bases; junction bases not matched to a gene: 9. The CDR3 consists of 16 residues. CDR3 in amino acids: CASQGDRGLVNSPLHF. CDR3 DNA sequence: TGTGCCAGCCAGGGGGACAGGGGGCTCGTCAATTCACCCCTCCACTTT.

This clonotype was recorded many times. This chain joins TRBV5-1 and TRBJ1-2; D gene ambiguous. Germline V gene sequence: CDR1 SGHRS, CDR2 YFSETQ. This CDR3 contains 15 residues. The V and J ends lost 1 base and 6 bases respectively, with 16 bases between them. The CDR3 region has the DNA TGCGCCAGCAGCTTGAGCCTCAGTGGCGGTCATGGCTACACCTTC. It encodes CASSLSLSGGHGYTF.

This sequence joins TRBV6-2 or TRBV6-3 and TRBJ2-7, with TRBD1 matching 11 bases. The V gene's germline CDR1 is MNHEY and CDR2 SVGEGT. Trimming took 4 bases from V and 5 from J; bases not matched to a gene: 16. The CDR3 extends over 18 amino acids. The CDR3 spells CASSFEPPGQGVSDEQYF. CDR3 DNA sequence: TGTGCCAGCAGTTTCGAACCACCGGGACAGGGGGTTAGCGACGAGCAGTACTTC.

The rearrangement links TRBV6-1 to TRBJ2-5; 14 nucleotides agree with TRBD2. The length of the CDR3 is 13 residues. After removal of 7 bases from V and 8 bases from J, the junction contained 3 bases not matched to a gene. CDR1 and CDR2 (germline): MNHNS, SASEGT. CDR3 sequence reads: CASKGLAGGTQYF. DNA of the CDR3: TGTGCCAGCAAAGGACTAGCGGGGGGAACCCAGTACTTC.

This clonotype was recorded a few times. It may be a read error: a sequence one base away is much more abundant. The chain's CDR3 is CASSFSGLAKNIQYF. The CDR3, as DNA: TGTGCCAGCAGTTTTTCCGGCTTAGCCAAAAACATTCAGTACTTC. This sequence joins TRBV28 and TRBJ2-4; D is unresolved. CDR1 is MDHEN, CDR2 SYDVKM, per germline. The CDR3 has 15 amino acids. Trimming shortened V by 3 bases and J by 0 bases, and 9 bases separated the two germline ends.

This clonotype was seen ten or more times. The chain carries TRBV27 and TRBJ2-7; TRBD1 might be the D (5 bases). This CDR3 has 15 residues. Per germline, CDR1 MNHEY and CDR2 SMNVEV (reference sequence). V lost 0 bases and J 6 bases, leaving 15 bases between the germline ends. The CDR3 loop is CASSLSGASYGEQYF. DNA of the CDR3: TGTGCCAGCAGTTTATCAGGGGCGAGTTATGGCGAGCAGTACTTC.

This clonotype was recorded many times. V gene TRBV28 combines with J gene TRBJ1-6; D may be TRBD1 (5 bases). Per the germline V gene, CDR1 is MDHEN and CDR2 is SYDVKM. V was shortened by 5 bases and J by 10 bases, with 15 bases between the two germline ends. CDR3 length: 14 residues. CDR3 coding DNA: TGTGCCAGCAGTGTCCGGGACTTTGTCTCACCCCTCCACTTT. It specifies CASSVRDFVSPLHF.

This chain joins TRBV6-1 and TRBJ1-1; TRBD1 aligns across 10 bases. This CDR3 has 19 residues. The V gene end was trimmed by 2 bases and the J gene end by 0 bases; junction bases not matched to a gene: 12. Per the germline V gene, CDR1 is MNHNS and CDR2 is SASEGT. For the CDR3, the DNA is TGTGCCAGCAGTGAATCCCCCTGGGACAGGGGTGACATGAACACTGAAGCTTTCTTT. Amino acid sequence: CASSESPWDRGDMNTEAFF.

Many counts were recorded for this clonotype. The chain employs TRBV20-1 and TRBJ1-3; D is unresolved. With 0 bases removed from V and 6 bases from J, the gap between germline ends came to 9 bases. The germline V gene has CDR1 DFQATT and CDR2 SNEGSKA (reference sequence). This CDR3 spans 13 amino acids. CDR3 sequence (DNA): TGCAGTGCTAGAGATGGTTATGAAAACACCATATATTTT. Encoded protein: CSARDGYENTIYF.

This clonotype was recorded many times. The chain employs TRBV12-3 or TRBV12-4 and TRBJ2-6; the D is unclear. Trimming removed 10 bases at V and 1 base at J, with 11 bases between. The CDR3 runs to 14 residues. CDR3 loop: CATAFFSGANVLTF. The CDR3 DNA sequence: TGTGCCACCGCTTTTTTTTCTGGGGCCAACGTCCTGACTTTC.

This clonotype was seen ten or more times. This chain uses TRBV12-3 or TRBV12-4 with TRBJ2-7; the D gene could be TRBD1 or TRBD2 (6 bases each). Trimming removed 3 bases from V and 0 bases from J, with 9 bases in between. The CDR3 covers 14 residues. The CDR3 DNA follows: TGTGCCAGCAGTTTGGGGGGCCACTCCTACGAGCAGTACTTC. Translated: CASSLGGHSYEQYF.

This clonotype was found many times. This chain joins TRBV11-2 and TRBJ1-1; maybe TRBD1 (5 bases). The CDR3 length is 13 residues. Trimming cost V 5 bases and J 4 bases, with 11 bases left between them. Germline CDR1 SGHAT, CDR2 FQNNGV. This CDR3 reads CASSTGRITEAFF. In DNA form, the CDR3 reads TGTGCCAGCAGCACGGGACGGATCACTGAAGCTTTCTTT. The whole variable domain, filled in from reference TRBV11-2 and TRBJ1-1, reads EAGVAQSPRYKIIEKRQSVAFWCNPISGHATLYWYQQILGQGPKLLIQFQNNGVVDDSQLPKDRFSAERLKGVDSTLKIQPAKLEDSAVYLCASSTGRITEAFFGQGTRLTVV.

This clonotype was detected many times. The chain links TRBV19 to TRBJ2-5, with 10 positions matching TRBD1. The CDR3 contains 16 residues. Germline V gives CDR1 LNHDA, CDR2 SQIVND (reference sequence). The ends lost 3 bases at V and 1 base at J; junction bases unmatched: 5. The CDR3: CASSMTGGRRQETQYF. The CDR3 nucleotides are TGTGCCAGTAGTATGACAGGGGGCCGTCGCCAAGAGACCCAGTACTTC.

The V call is TRBV28, the J call TRBJ1-3; D remains ambiguous. The ends were cut back, 2 bases at V and 4 bases at J, with 9 bases in the middle. The CDR3 extends over 14 amino acids. Germline V gene sequence: CDR1 MDHEN, CDR2 SYDVKM. As DNA, the CDR3 is TGTGCCAGCAGTTTAGCAACAGACGGAAACACCATATATTTT. Amino acids: CASSLATDGNTIYF.

In its sample, this clonotype was seen many times. V is TRBV12-3 or TRBV12-4 and J is TRBJ2-7; D is uncertain. There are 13 residues in the CDR3. Deletions cut 1 base from V and 2 bases from J, with 6 bases between. CDR3 sequence (DNA): TGTGCCAGCAGTTTAGTAGAGGCCTACGAGCAGTACTTC. Protein: CASSLVEAYEQYF.

This clonotype appeared a few times. V gene TRBV15 combines with J gene TRBJ2-5; D is possibly TRBD2 (6 bases). The CDR3 loop spans 13 amino acids. Trimming cost V 9 bases and J 1 base, with 12 bases left between them. Per the germline V gene, CDR1 is LNHNV and CDR2 is YYDKDF (reference sequence). In DNA, the CDR3 is TGTGCCACAACTTCGGGGGTCCAAGAGACCCAGTACTTC. This translates into CATTSGVQETQYF.

This clonotype came up many times. The V call is TRBV6-5, the J call TRBJ2-1; possibly TRBD1 for D (6 bases). CDR3 length: 15 residues. Germline-derived CDR1 and CDR2 are MNHEY and SVGAGI. Trimming left V 4 bases short and J 0 bases short, with 10 bases between. CDR3 residues: CASSSRDTSYNEQFF. The CDR3 nucleotides are TGTGCCAGCAGTTCCCGGGACACCTCCTACAATGAGCAGTTCTTC.

This clonotype was detected ten times or more. The chain recombines TRBV29-1 with TRBJ2-4; tentatively, D is TRBD2 (6 bases). V was clipped by 3 bases and J by 5 bases, with 14 bases between them. This CDR3 has 14 residues. Germline V CDR1 and CDR2: SQVTM, ANQGSEA. The CDR3 DNA follows: TGCAGCGTTGACACCGGGACTGGGGAAAACATTCAGTACTTC. Translating it yields CSVDTGTGENIQYF. The complete variable domain, with remaining parts taken from reference TRBV29-1 and TRBJ2-4, reads SAVISQKPSRDICQRGTSLTIQCQVDSQVTMMFWYRQQPGQSLTLIATANQGSEATYESGFVIDKFPISRPNLTFSTLTVSNMSPEDSSIYLCSVDTGTGENIQYFGAGTRLSVL.

This clonotype was observed many times. This chain links TRBV6-5 with TRBJ1-2, with D unresolved. Trimming stripped 4 bases from V and 6 bases from J, with 12 bases between. This CDR3 contains 13 residues. The germline gives CDR1 MNHEY, CDR2 SVGAGI. The CDR3 sequence is CASSSGPLDGYTF. The CDR3 region has the DNA TGTGCCAGCAGTTCCGGGCCCCTAGATGGCTACACCTTC.

This clonotype was detected ten times or more. The chain carries TRBV29-1 and TRBJ1-2; TRBD1 matches 7 bases. From germline, CDR1 is SQVTM and CDR2 ANQGSEA. This CDR3 spans 14 amino acids. V gave up 2 bases and J gave up 4 bases; unmatched junction bases: 7. DNA of the CDR3: TGCAGCGTTGAACGACAGGGTGGGGGCTATGGCTACACCTTC. The encoded protein is CSVERQGGGYGYTF.

This chain joins TRBV15 and TRBJ2-5, with TRBD2 matching 7 bases. Germline V CDR1 and CDR2: LNHNV, YYDKDF (reference sequence). The CDR3 runs to 15 residues. V shed 5 bases and J 5 bases; nucleotides not matched to a gene: 11. The CDR3 region is CATSSKREGWETQYF. The DNA for the CDR3 is TGTGCCACCAGCTCGAAGCGGGAAGGCTGGGAGACCCAGTACTTC.

This clonotype appeared many times. The CDR3 spells CASSESGTGGSYGYTF. CDR3 coding DNA: TGTGCCAGCAGTGAATCCGGGACAGGGGGTTCCTATGGCTACACCTTC. The genes are TRBV6-1 and TRBJ1-2; 11 bases agree with TRBD1. With V trimmed by 2 bases and J by 4 bases, 6 bases remained unmatched. The CDR3 has 16 residues. Germline CDR1 is MNHNS and CDR2 is SASEGT.

In its sample, this clonotype was seen many times. This sequence joins TRBV25-1 and TRBJ1-2, with 9 bases matching TRBD1. Germline trimming cut 5 bases from V and 7 bases from J; bases unmatched to any gene: 5. CDR1 and CDR2 (germline): MGHDK, SYGVNS. The CDR3 loop spans 13 amino acids. This CDR3 reads CASSSTGGSGYTF. CDR3 nucleotides: TGTGCCAGCAGTAGTACAGGGGGCAGTGGCTACACCTTC.

This clonotype was seen at least ten times. This CDR3 is CASSIGSYEQYF. The CDR3 DNA reads as TGTGCCAGCAGCATCGGCTCCTACGAGCAGTACTTC. This sequence joins TRBV5-5 and TRBJ2-7; D not resolved. Germline lookup yields CDR1 SGHKS and CDR2 YYEKEE (reference sequence). V was cut by 4 bases and J by 0 bases, with 5 bases left in between. The CDR3 length is 12 residues. The whole variable domain, remainder taken from reference TRBV5-5 and TRBJ2-7, is DAGVTQSPTHLIKTRGQQVTLRCSPISGHKSVSWYQQVLGQGPQFIFQYYEKEERGRGNFPDRFSARQFPNYSSELNVNALLLGDSALYLCASSIGSYEQYFGPGTRLTVT.

V usage is TRBV11-2 and J usage is TRBJ2-2; D unclear. Germline V CDR1 and CDR2: SGHAT, FQNNGV. There are 16 residues in the CDR3. V shed 2 bases and J shed 2 bases, with 12 bases lying between them. As DNA, the CDR3 is TGTGCCAGCAGCTTAAATATGGGCAGAAACACCGGGGAGCTGTTTTTT. Translating gives CASSLNMGRNTGELFF.

This clonotype has ten or more counts. CDR3 amino acids: CASSRSSGTQETQYF. The CDR3 DNA is TGCGCCAGCAGTAGGTCTAGCGGGACTCAAGAGACCCAGTACTTC. The chain uses TRBV5-1 and TRBJ2-5; TRBD2 matches at 9 bases. The CDR3 spans 15 residues. Germline lookup yields CDR1 SGHRS and CDR2 YFSETQ. The J segment lost 2 bases and the V segment lost 5 bases, leaving 7 bases of the junction unmatched.

This clonotype showed up many times. Sequence at one end of the junction differs from germline and may be a read error. The V gene is TRBV27, the J gene TRBJ2-7; no clear D gene. The CDR3 spans 12 residues. Germline CDR1 and CDR2: MNHEY and SMNVEV (reference sequence). The chain's CDR3 is CANSLDGHEQYF. CDR3 coding DNA: TGTGCCAACAGTTTAGATGGGCACGAGCAGTACTTC.